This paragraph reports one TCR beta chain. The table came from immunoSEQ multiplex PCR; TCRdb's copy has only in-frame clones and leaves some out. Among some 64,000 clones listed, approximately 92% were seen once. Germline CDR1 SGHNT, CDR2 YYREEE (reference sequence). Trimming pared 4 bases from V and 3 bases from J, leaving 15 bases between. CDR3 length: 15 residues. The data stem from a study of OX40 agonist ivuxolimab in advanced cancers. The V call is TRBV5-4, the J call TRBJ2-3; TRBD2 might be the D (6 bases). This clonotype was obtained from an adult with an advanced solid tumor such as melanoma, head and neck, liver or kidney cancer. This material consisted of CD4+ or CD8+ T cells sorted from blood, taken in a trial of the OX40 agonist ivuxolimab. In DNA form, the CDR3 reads TGTGCCAGCAGCCTGCAGGTGGGAGGAACAGATACGCAGTATTTT. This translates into CASSLQVGGTDTQYF.